This TCR beta chain stems from a study of T cells in localized non-small cell lung cancer. In this sample, this clone is medium-sized (0.01 to 0.1%). Its cognate antigen is unknown. Sequenced by immunoSEQ multiplex PCR; TCRdb stores in-frame clones only, minus some. The top ten clones hold 6.2% of a sample with approximately 4,400 clones, 41% of them seen once. Germline V gene sequence: CDR1 SGHNT, CDR2 YENEEA. V shed 5 bases and J shed 5 bases, with 15 bases lying between them. This CDR3 comprises 14 residues. Findings and caveats of the study: A median of roughly 55 of the top 100 tumor clones appeared in adjacent lung, which was paired and uninvolved.

The rearrangement joins TRBV11-3 to TRBJ2-5, with D unclear. The receptor's source is a woman aged 35 to 70 with stage I lung adenocarcinoma. The sequencing here drew on lung tumor tissue, taken before any cancer treatment. The CDR3 sequence is CASSLLGSKETQYF. CDR3 sequence (DNA): TGTGCCAGCAGCCTTCTGGGAAGCAAGGAGACCCAGTACTTC.